The present T cell receptor beta chain was sequenced within a study of monozygotic twins with inflammatory bowel disease. The germline V gene has CDR1 SQVTM and CDR2 ANQGSEA. The CDR3 is 14 amino acids. TCRdb processed the 5' RACE reads again and assigns one entry to each CDR3 protein, with no DNA. Seen in this sample are around 410,000 distinct CDR3 sequences; the ten most common clones hold 2% to 2.5%. Sample: blood. The receptor comes from a human donor with ulcerative colitis or Crohn's disease, or a healthy co-twin of an affected twin (not recorded which). The V call is TRBV29-1, the J call TRBJ2-5; TCRdb indicates TRBD2, and absent DNA this call remains unverified. CDR3: CSVKGTSGQETQYF.